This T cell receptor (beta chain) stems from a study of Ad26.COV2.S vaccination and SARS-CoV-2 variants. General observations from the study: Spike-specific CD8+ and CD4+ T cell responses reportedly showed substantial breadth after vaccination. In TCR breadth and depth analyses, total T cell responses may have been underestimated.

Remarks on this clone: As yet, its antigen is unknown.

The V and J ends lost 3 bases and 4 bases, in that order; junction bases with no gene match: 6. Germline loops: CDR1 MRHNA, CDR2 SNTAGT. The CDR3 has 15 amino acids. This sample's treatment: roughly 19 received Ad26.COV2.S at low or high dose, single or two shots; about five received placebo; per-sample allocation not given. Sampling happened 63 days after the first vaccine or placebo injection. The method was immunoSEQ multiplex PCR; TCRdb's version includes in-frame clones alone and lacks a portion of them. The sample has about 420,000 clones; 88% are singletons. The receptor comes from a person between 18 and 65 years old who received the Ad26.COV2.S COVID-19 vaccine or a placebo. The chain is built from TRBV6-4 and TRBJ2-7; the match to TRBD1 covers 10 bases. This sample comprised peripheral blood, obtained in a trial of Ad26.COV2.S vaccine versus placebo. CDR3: CASSDSDRGEYEQYF. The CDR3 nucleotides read TGTGCCAGCAGTGATTCGGACAGGGGGGAATACGAGCAGTACTTC.